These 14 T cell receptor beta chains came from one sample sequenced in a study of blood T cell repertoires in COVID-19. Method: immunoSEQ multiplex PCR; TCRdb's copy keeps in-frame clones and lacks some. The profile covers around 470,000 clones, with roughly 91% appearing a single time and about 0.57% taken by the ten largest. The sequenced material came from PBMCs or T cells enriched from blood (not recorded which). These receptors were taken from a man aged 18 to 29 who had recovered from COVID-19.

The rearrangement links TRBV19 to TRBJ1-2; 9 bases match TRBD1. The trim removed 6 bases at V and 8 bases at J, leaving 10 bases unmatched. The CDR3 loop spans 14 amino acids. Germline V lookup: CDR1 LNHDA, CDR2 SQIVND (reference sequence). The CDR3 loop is CASSTPRTGDGYTF. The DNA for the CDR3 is TGTGCCAGTAGCACCCCCCGGACAGGGGACGGCTACACCTTC.

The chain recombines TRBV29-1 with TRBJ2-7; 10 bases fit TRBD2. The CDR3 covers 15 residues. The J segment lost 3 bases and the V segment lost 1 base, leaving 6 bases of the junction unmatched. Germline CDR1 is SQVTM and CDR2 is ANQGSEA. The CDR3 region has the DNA TGCAGCGTTGAAGCTTTAGCGGGAGGAAGCTACGAGCAGTACTTC. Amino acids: CSVEALAGGSYEQYF.

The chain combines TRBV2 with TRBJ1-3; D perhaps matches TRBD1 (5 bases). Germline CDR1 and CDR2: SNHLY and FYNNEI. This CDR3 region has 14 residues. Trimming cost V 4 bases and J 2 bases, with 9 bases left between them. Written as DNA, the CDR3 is TGTGCCAGCAGTGTCAGGGTAGCTGGAAACACCATATATTTT. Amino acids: CASSVRVAGNTIYF. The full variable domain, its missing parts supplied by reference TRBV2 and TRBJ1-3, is EPEVTQTPSHQVTQMGQEVILRCVPISNHLYFYWYRQILGQKVEFLVSFYNNEISEKSEIFDDQFSVERPDGSNFTLKIRSTKLEDSAMYFCASSVRVAGNTIYFGEGSWLTVV.

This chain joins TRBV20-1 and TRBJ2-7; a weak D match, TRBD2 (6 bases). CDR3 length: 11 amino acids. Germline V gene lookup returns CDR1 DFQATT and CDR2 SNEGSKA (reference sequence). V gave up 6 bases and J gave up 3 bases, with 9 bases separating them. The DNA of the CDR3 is TGCAGTGCCGGGACTGACTACGAGCAGTACTTC. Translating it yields CSAGTDYEQYF.

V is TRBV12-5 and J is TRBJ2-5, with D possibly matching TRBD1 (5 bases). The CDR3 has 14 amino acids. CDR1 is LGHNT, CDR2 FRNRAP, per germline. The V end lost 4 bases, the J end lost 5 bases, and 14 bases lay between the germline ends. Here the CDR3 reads CASGWGSGPETQYF. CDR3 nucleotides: TGTGCTAGTGGTTGGGGCTCGGGTCCGGAGACCCAGTACTTC.

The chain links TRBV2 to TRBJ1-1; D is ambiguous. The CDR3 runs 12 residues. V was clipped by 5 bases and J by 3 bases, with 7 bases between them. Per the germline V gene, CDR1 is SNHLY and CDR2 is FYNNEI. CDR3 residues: CASSTEYTEAFF. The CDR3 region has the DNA TGTGCCAGCAGTACAGAGTACACTGAAGCTTTCTTT.

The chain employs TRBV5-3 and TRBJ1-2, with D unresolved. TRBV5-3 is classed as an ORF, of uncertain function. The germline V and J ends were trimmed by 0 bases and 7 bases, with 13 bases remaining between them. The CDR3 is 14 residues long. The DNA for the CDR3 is TGTGCCAGAAGCTTGGTCCGCGGCGTTACTGGCTACACCTTC. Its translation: CARSLVRGVTGYTF.

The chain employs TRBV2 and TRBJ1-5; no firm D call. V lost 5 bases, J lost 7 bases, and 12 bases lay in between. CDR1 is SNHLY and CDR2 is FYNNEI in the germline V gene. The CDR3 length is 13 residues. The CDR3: CASSPGVSQPQHF. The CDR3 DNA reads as TGTGCCAGCAGTCCGGGTGTTTCGCAGCCCCAGCATTTT.

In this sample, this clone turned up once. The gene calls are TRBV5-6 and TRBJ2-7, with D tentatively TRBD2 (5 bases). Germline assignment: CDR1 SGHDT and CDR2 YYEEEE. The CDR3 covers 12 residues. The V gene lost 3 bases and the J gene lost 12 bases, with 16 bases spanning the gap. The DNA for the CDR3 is TGTGCCAGCAGCTCACCGGACTCCCCTATGTACTTC. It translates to CASSSPDSPMYF.

The CDR3 DNA follows: TGTGCCAGTAGTATGTACAGTTTCAATCAGCCCCAGCATTTT. This gives the protein CASSMYSFNQPQHF. V gene TRBV19 combines with J gene TRBJ1-5; D not certain. The CDR3 sequence is 14 residues long. CDR1 LNHDA and CDR2 SQIVND come from the germline V gene (reference sequence). The germline V and J ends were trimmed by 3 bases and 3 bases, with 9 bases remaining between them.

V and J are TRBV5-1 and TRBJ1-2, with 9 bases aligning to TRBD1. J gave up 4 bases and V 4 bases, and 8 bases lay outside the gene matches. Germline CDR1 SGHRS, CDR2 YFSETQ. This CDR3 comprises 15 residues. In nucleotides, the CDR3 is TGCGCCAGCAGCCGCCAGGACAGGGGTTTCTATGGCTACACCTTC. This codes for CASSRQDRGFYGYTF.

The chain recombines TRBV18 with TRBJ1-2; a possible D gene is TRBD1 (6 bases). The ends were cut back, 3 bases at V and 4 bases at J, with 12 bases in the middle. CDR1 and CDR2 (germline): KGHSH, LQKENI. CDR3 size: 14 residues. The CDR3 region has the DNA TGTGCCAGCTCACCTACCGGGACATCCTATGGCTACACCTTC. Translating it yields CASSPTGTSYGYTF.

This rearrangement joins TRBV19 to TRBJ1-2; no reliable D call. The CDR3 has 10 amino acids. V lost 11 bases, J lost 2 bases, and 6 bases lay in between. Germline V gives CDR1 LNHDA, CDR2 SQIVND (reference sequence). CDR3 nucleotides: TGTGCCGTCAGAAACTATGGCTACACCTTC. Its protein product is CAVRNYGYTF. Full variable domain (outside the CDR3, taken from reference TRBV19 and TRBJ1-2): DGGITQSPKYLFRKEGQNVTLSCEQNLNHDAMYWYRQDPGQGLRLIYYSQIVNDFQKGDIAEGYSVSREKKESFPLTVTSAQKNPTAFYLCAVRNYGYTFGSGTRLTVV.

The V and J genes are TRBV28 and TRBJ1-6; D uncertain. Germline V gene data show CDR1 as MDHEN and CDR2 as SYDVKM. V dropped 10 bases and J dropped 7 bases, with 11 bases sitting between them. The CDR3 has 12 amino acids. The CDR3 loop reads CATLGENSPLHF. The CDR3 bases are TGTGCCACGTTGGGAGAAAATTCACCCCTCCACTTT.